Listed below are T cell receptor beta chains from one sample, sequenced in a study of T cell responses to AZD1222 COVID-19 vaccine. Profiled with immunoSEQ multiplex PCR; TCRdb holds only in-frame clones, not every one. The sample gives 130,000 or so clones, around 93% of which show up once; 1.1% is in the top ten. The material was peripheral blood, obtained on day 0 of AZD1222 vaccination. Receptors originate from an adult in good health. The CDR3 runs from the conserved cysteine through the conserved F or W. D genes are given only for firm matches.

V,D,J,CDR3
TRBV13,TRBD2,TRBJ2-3,CASSLRVAGGPSTDTQYF
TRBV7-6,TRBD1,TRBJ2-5,CASSLAGQGAGETQYF
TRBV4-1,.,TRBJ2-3,CASSQDSAVSTDTQYF
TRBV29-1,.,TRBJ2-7,CSVRPNTYEQYF
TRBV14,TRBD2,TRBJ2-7,CASSQAGEGEVWEQYF
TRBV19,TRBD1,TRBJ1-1,CASTKDRGLTEAFF
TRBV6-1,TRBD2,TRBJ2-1,CASSEGIAGSNEQFF
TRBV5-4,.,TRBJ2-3,CASSPKGRKGPDTQYF
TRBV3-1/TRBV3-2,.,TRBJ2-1,CASSQGTPRHRSNEQFF
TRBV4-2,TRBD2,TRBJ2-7,CASSQDSGSSYEQYF
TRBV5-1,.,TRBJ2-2,CASRAVNTGELFF
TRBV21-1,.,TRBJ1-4,CASSKDRVEKLFF
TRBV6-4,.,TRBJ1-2,CASSEQPNYGYTF
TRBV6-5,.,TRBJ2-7,CAITVWVPSYEQYF
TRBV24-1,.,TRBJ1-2,CATRELRQTDPTNYGYTF
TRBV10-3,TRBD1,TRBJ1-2,CAISEKVRTGEYGYTF
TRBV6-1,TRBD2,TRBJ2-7,CASREAGGKYEQYF
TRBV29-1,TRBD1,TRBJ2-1,CSVEGGQGSYNEQFF
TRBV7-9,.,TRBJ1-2,CASSLRGSDYGYTF
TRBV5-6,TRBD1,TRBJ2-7,CASSLAQFGQGWYYEQYF
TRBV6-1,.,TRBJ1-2,CASSELGGGLGYGYTF
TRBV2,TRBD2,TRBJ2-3,CASAGTRETDTQYF
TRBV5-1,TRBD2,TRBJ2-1,CASSLSGLAGANEQFF
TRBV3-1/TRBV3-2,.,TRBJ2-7,CASSPSGYEQYF
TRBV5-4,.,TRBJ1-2,CASGYRTLNYGYTF
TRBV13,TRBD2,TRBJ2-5,CASSFRLAGAQETQYF
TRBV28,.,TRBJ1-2,CASSRTGSGYTF
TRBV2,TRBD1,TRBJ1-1,CAGGQGNTEAFF
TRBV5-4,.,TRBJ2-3,CASSPDRYAQAQYF
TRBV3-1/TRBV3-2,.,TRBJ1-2,CASSRGRDYGYTF
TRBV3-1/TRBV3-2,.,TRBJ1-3,CASSQVSTSGNTIYF
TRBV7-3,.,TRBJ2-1,CASSHNEQFF
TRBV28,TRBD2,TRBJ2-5,CASSLAATSGRGGQETQYF
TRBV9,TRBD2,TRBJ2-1,CASSVGVLAAYNEQFF
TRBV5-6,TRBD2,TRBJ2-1,CASSLETSGISYNEQFF